This TCR beta chain was sequenced for a study of shared clonotypes between healthy human individuals. Study results and limitations: Naive subsets usually exceeded memory subsets in estimated richness. Among non-shared clonotypes, generation probabilities were lower than among those shared by all four donors.

Comments on this clone: Its matching antigen is unknown.

A split of CD4+ cells into CD45RA+ naive and CD45RA-negative memory subsets was performed. It was at deep level that the assay was run. The assay was immunoSEQ multiplex PCR, and TCRdb's table has in-frame clones only and misses some. The top ten clones hold around 0.47% of a sample with about 1.5 million clones, around 98% of them seen once. The CDR3 runs 14 residues. V dropped 4 bases and J dropped 5 bases, with 18 bases sitting between them. Looked up from germline, CDR1 is SQVTM and CDR2 is ANQGSEA. The receptor comes from a man aged 30 to 39 in good health. The sequencing input was naive CD4+ T cells sorted from blood. Subset indicated: CD45RA+ positively selected. This chain links TRBV29-1 with TRBJ2-7, with D possibly being TRBD1 or TRBD2 (5 bases each). The CDR3 nucleotides read TGCAGCGTTGTATGGGGGAATTCCGGAGACGAGCAGTACTTC. Translating it yields CSVVWGNSGDEQYF.